The clone carrying this TCR beta chain was found once. The PCR contained 60 Vbeta and 13 Jbeta primers. Authors' analysis steps: The authors later counted about 80 million unique TCR beta chains, approximately 10 million of them shared. Assay: immunoSEQ multiplex PCR; the TCRdb copy retains only in-frame clones and omits some. The D gene and trimming were derived from the DNA, and the V and J assignments and clone size from that table. The profile covers fewer than 70,000 clones, with around 72% appearing a single time and about 15% taken by the ten largest. The data were taken from a study of cytomegalovirus exposure and HLA in healthy donors. Trimming took 7 bases from V and 7 from J; bases not matched to a gene: 5. The CDR3 loop spans 12 amino acids. The germline CDR1 and CDR2 sequences are SGHAT and FQNNGV.

J is TRBJ2-7 and V is TRBV11-2; TRBD1 matches at 9 bases. The receptor's source is a male donor in good health and CMV-seropositive. Sequencing was carried out using PBMCs. CDR3 sequence reads: CASTGTGLEQYF. The CDR3 coding sequence is TGTGCCAGCACCGGGACAGGGCTAGAGCAGTACTTC.